The rows below give T cell receptor beta chains drawn from one sample of a study of PD-L1 blockade in urothelial cancer. The assay was immunoSEQ multiplex PCR, and TCRdb's table has in-frame clones only and misses some. The table lists approximately 47,000 clones, around 86% of them singletons. Sequenced here: PBMCs, sampled around atezolizumab (anti-PD-L1) treatment. Source of these receptors: a man in his fifties with urothelial cancer. Each CDR3 is given with its conserved first and last residue. A D gene is named only where the DNA matches it firmly. Only some rows state a clone size, as once, few, many or a class for expanded clones.

abundance,j_gene,d_gene,v_gene,CDR3aa,CDR3nt
once,TRBJ1-1,.,TRBV18,CASSPTTSNTEAFF,TGTGCCAGCTCACCCACTACCAGCAACACTGAAGCTTTCTTT
.,TRBJ1-2,TRBD1,TRBV2,CASALDRTIAGYTF,TGTGCCAGCGCCTTGGACAGGACTATCGCTGGCTACACCTTC
.,TRBJ1-4,TRBD1,TRBV7-2,CASSLSGGYEKLFF,TGTGCCAGCAGCTTATCAGGGGGATATGAAAAACTGTTTTTT
.,TRBJ2-3,.,TRBV14,CASSPRRDTQYF,TGTGCCAGCAGCCCCCGGAGAGATACGCAGTATTTT
.,TRBJ2-1,TRBD1,TRBV5-1,CASSLGVGGRHNEQFF,TGCGCCAGCAGCTTGGGGGTAGGGGGCAGGCACAATGAGCAGTTCTTC
.,TRBJ1-5,TRBD1,TRBV5-1,CASSLGTGGDQPQHF,TGCGCCAGCAGCTTGGGGACAGGGGGGGATCAGCCCCAGCATTTT
.,TRBJ2-1,.,TRBV2,CASSPGSLNNEQFF,TGTGCCAGCAGTCCGGGGTCCTTGAACAATGAGCAGTTCTTC
.,TRBJ2-6,.,TRBV28,CASSAPRGSGANVLTF,TGTGCCAGCAGTGCCCCCCGGGGATCCGGGGCCAACGTCCTGACTTTC
.,TRBJ1-2,.,TRBV25-1,CASSDEGDTGYGYTF,TGTGCCAGCAGTGATGAGGGGGACACCGGCTATGGCTACACCTTC
.,TRBJ2-1,TRBD2,TRBV29-1,CSVTVAGGIGNEQFF,TGCAGCGTAACTGTAGCGGGAGGAATTGGGAATGAGCAGTTCTTC
few,TRBJ2-6,.,TRBV5-4,CASSLTGSTNVLTF,TGTGCCAGCAGCTTGACGGGATCCACCAACGTCCTGACTTTC
.,TRBJ2-4,TRBD2,TRBV5-4,CASSSTSGGARNIQYF,TGTGCCAGCAGCTCTACTAGCGGGGGGGCCCGAAACATTCAGTACTTC
.,TRBJ2-1,TRBD2,TRBV7-9,CASSRGRDPYNEQFF,TGTGCCAGCAGCCGCGGGAGGGACCCCTACAATGAGCAGTTCTTC
few,TRBJ1-2,.,TRBV29-1,CSVEETNYGYTF,TGCAGCGTTGAAGAGACAAACTATGGCTACACCTTC
.,TRBJ1-3,TRBD1,TRBV19,CASSTLTGAGNTIYF,TGTGCCAGTAGTACACTAACAGGGGCTGGAAACACCATATATTTT
.,TRBJ1-3,.,TRBV30,CASKDPGISGNTIYF,TGTGCCTCCAAAGACCCAGGGATCTCTGGAAACACCATATATTTT
few,TRBJ1-2,.,TRBV29-1,CSVETQRGYGYTF,TGCAGCGTTGAAACCCAGCGTGGCTATGGCTACACCTTC
few,TRBJ2-5,TRBD1,TRBV6-4,CASSDSTGGSETQYF,TGTGCCAGCAGTGACTCGACAGGGGGTTCAGAGACCCAGTACTTC
.,TRBJ2-7,.,TRBV6-1,CASRVNPAGSYEQYF,TGTGCCAGCAGAGTGAACCCAGCGGGCAGCTACGAGCAGTACTTC
.,TRBJ2-1,TRBD1,TRBV7-3,CASSPRGLSGNEQFF,TGTGCCAGCAGCCCCAGGGGGCTTTCGGGCAATGAGCAGTTCTTC
.,TRBJ1-2,TRBD1,TRBV10-3,CAISTGTDGYTF,TGTGCCATCAGTACCGGGACAGACGGCTACACCTTC
.,TRBJ1-2,TRBD1,TRBV6-5,CASTPDRDNNYGYTF,TGTGCCAGCACCCCGGACAGGGATAATAACTATGGCTACACCTTC
.,TRBJ2-3,TRBD1,TRBV4-1,CASSRASGGAQYTQYF,TGCGCCAGCAGCCGGGCCTCAGGGGGTGCACAATATACGCAGTATTTT